This T cell receptor (beta chain) was recorded in a study of blood T cell repertoires in COVID-19. Germline V gives CDR1 SQVTM, CDR2 ANQGSEA. V shed 6 bases and J 4 bases; nucleotides not matched to a gene: 8. The CDR3 is 14 amino acids. Participants came from fewer than 25 US areas, aged about 18 to 100 years. Cohorts were determined from participant-reported clinical history. The protocol was immunoSEQ multiplex PCR, while the TCRdb copy is restricted to in-frame clones and leaves out a portion. The table lists about 210,000 clones, around 87% of them singletons. The chain uses TRBV29-1 and TRBJ2-2, with 7 positions matching TRBD1. This clonotype was obtained from a man under 40 in a cohort exposed to, infected with or recovered from COVID-19 (not recorded which). The sequencing input was PBMCs or T cells enriched from blood (not recorded which). DNA for the CDR3: TGCAGCGTAGGGGGCAGGGCTACCACCGGGGAGCTGTTTTTT. It is translated as CSVGGRATTGELFF.